These 19 T cell receptor beta chains were all obtained from the same sample, sequenced in a study of blood T cell repertoires in COVID-19. Measured with immunoSEQ multiplex PCR; TCRdb has only the in-frame clones, and not every one. The sample records some 70,000 clones, roughly 84% being singletons. What was sequenced was peripheral blood. The source is an elderly man with acute or convalescent COVID-19.

V and J are TRBV6-1 and TRBJ2-7, with TRBD2 as a possible D gene (5 bases). Germline loops: CDR1 MNHNS, CDR2 SASEGT. V shed 6 bases and J shed 4 bases, with 10 bases lying between them. The CDR3 runs to 12 residues. CDR3 sequence: CASSPGNYEQYF. DNA of the CDR3: TGTGCCAGCAGCCCGGGGAATTACGAGCAGTACTTC.

This sequence joins TRBV4-3 and TRBJ1-1; D might be TRBD1 (6 bases). CDR1 LGHNA and CDR2 YSLEER come from the germline V gene. V was shortened by 0 bases and J by 0 bases, with 14 bases between the two germline ends. This CDR3 has 17 residues. The CDR3 reads CASSQDVGGAMNTEAFF. Written as DNA, the CDR3 is TGCGCCAGCAGCCAAGACGTAGGGGGGGCGATGAACACTGAAGCTTTCTTT.

This chain links TRBV7-9 with TRBJ2-3; 7 bases align to TRBD2. Per germline, CDR1 SEHNR and CDR2 FQNEAQ (reference sequence). J gave up 5 bases and V 1 base, and 6 bases lay outside the gene matches. The CDR3 spans 15 residues. DNA of the CDR3: TGTGCCAGCAGCTTAGGCGCTAGCGGTGGAGATACGCAGTATTTT. This translates into CASSLGASGGDTQYF.

The genes are TRBV6-5 and TRBJ2-5, with TRBD2 as a possible D gene (6 bases). Trimming took 7 bases from V and 5 from J, leaving 14 bases between them. The CDR3 has 13 amino acids. From germline, CDR1 is MNHEY and CDR2 SVGAGI. The CDR3 loop reads CASTPGGLETQYF. For the CDR3, the DNA is TGTGCCAGCACCCCTGGGGGGTTGGAGACCCAGTACTTC.

The V call is TRBV4-1, the J call TRBJ2-1; a possible D gene is TRBD2 (7 bases). CDR3 length equals 16 residues. The germline V and J ends were trimmed by 5 bases and 5 bases, with 19 bases remaining between them. Germline CDR1 and CDR2: MGHRA and YSYEKL. The CDR3 bases are TGCGCCAGCAGCTCACTGGGAGGGGGTGGCCACAATGAGCAGTTCTTC. It encodes CASSSLGGGGHNEQFF.

This chain connects TRBV6-2 or TRBV6-3 to TRBJ2-7; tentatively, D is TRBD2 (6 bases). Trimming pared 2 bases from V and 3 bases from J, leaving 14 bases between. There are 15 residues in the CDR3. The germline CDR1 and CDR2 sequences are MNHEY and SVGEGT. The CDR3 protein is CASSYEGRLDYEQYF. Written as DNA, the CDR3 is TGTGCCAGCAGTTACGAGGGGAGGCTTGACTACGAGCAGTACTTC.

CDR3 residues: CASSFRDSVIALAFF. The DNA of the CDR3 is TGTGCCAGCAGTTTCCGGGACAGCGTGATCGCCTTAGCTTTCTTT. V gene TRBV28 combines with J gene TRBJ1-1; 7 bases agree with TRBD1. CDR3 length: 15 amino acids. Trimming at V came to 3 bases and at J to 10 bases, leaving 14 bases not matched to a gene. Germline CDR1 MDHEN, CDR2 SYDVKM.

This clone has just one count. The V call is TRBV9, the J call TRBJ2-1; no reliable D call. Trimming took 0 bases from V and 3 from J, leaving 10 bases between them. This CDR3 contains 15 residues. Germline V lookup: CDR1 SGDLS, CDR2 YYNGEE. The CDR3 nucleotides are TGTGCCAGCAGCGTAGAAGCCCTAAGCTACAATGAGCAGTTCTTC. Translation gives CASSVEALSYNEQFF.

This sequence joins TRBV12-3 or TRBV12-4 and TRBJ2-5; 7 positions agree with TRBD1. V shed 4 bases, J shed 3 bases, and the junction held 2 bases outside the gene matches. There are 13 residues in the CDR3. The CDR3 nucleotides are TGTGCCAGCAGTTCAACAGGGGAAGAGACCCAGTACTTC. It specifies CASSSTGEETQYF.

This clone was seen a single time. The gene calls are TRBV18 and TRBJ1-4; no clear D. Trimming removed 2 bases at V and 0 bases at J, with 13 bases between. The CDR3 contains 17 residues. Germline CDR1 is KGHSH and CDR2 is LQKENI. CDR3 region: CASSPLGRIATNEKLFF. In DNA, the CDR3 is TGTGCCAGCTCACCATTAGGGAGGATTGCAACTAATGAAAAACTGTTTTTT.

The chain combines TRBV7-2 with TRBJ2-3; tentative D call: TRBD2 (5 bases). Per germline, CDR1 SGHTA and CDR2 FQGNSA. The CDR3 has 12 residues. V dropped 5 bases and J dropped 5 bases, with 8 bases sitting between them. This CDR3 is CASSHGVDTQYF. The CDR3, as DNA: TGTGCCAGCAGCCACGGGGTAGATACGCAGTATTTT. Full variable domain (outside the CDR3, taken from reference TRBV7-2 and TRBJ2-3): GAGVSQSPSNKVTEKGKDVELRCDPISGHTALYWYRQSLGQGLEFLIYFQGNSAPDKSGLPSDRFSAERTGGSVSTLTIQRTQQEDSAVYLCASSHGVDTQYFGPGTRLTVL.

This clone was detected only once. V usage is TRBV12-3 or TRBV12-4 and J usage is TRBJ2-1; D is possibly TRBD1 (5 bases). The CDR3 has 11 amino acids. Trimming left V 6 bases short and J 6 bases short, with 6 bases between. CDR3 sequence reads: CASRGPNEQFF. DNA of the CDR3: TGTGCCAGCAGGGGGCCCAATGAGCAGTTCTTC.

The rearrangement uses TRBV15 and TRBJ2-4, with a possible D match to TRBD1 (6 bases). Germline lookup yields CDR1 LNHNV and CDR2 YYDKDF (reference sequence). The V gene lost 0 bases and the J gene lost 0 bases, with 12 bases spanning the gap. This CDR3 comprises 17 residues. The CDR3 sequence: CATSREGQGRAKNIQYF. The CDR3, as DNA: TGTGCCACCAGCAGAGAGGGGCAGGGGAGAGCCAAAAACATTCAGTACTTC.

CDR3 nucleotide sequence: TGTGCCAGCAGCCTAGGGACAGAACGCACTGAAGCTTTCTTT. Its protein is CASSLGTERTEAFF. The V gene is TRBV5-5, the J gene TRBJ1-1; 7 bases fit TRBD1. V was pared by 4 bases and J by 4 bases, with 7 bases of the junction left unmatched. CDR3 length equals 14 residues. CDR1 SGHKS and CDR2 YYEKEE come from the germline V gene (reference sequence).

V is TRBV28 and J is TRBJ1-2; no clear D. The germline CDR1 and CDR2 sequences are MDHEN and SYDVKM. The CDR3 is 13 amino acids. Trimming took off 6 bases at V and 7 bases at J, with 15 bases between the two ends. The CDR3 bases are TGTGCCAGCAGCCCCACCTCGACACGTGGCTACACCTTC. Protein: CASSPTSTRGYTF.

The chain has TRBV4-3 and TRBJ1-4; TRBD1 aligns across 8 bases. The CDR3 consists of 16 residues. Germline values: CDR1 LGHNA, CDR2 YSLEER. Trimming at V came to 0 bases and at J to 5 bases, leaving 5 bases not matched to a gene. The CDR3: CASSQDARGRNEKLFF. CDR3 coding DNA: TGCGCCAGCAGCCAAGATGCCAGGGGGCGAAATGAAAAACTGTTTTTT.

V and J are TRBV5-6 and TRBJ2-7, with 7 bases aligning to TRBD2. This CDR3 is 15 amino acids long. The germline V gene has CDR1 SGHDT and CDR2 YYEEEE. V lost 4 bases, J lost 7 bases, and 14 bases stayed unmatched. CDR3 in amino acids: CASSPTLGDGGEQYF. Written as DNA, the CDR3 is TGTGCCAGCAGCCCGACCCTCGGGGACGGGGGGGAGCAGTACTTC.

The CDR3 DNA is TGTGCCAGCAGTACCGGACTAGCGGGAGGTCAGTACTTC. It codes for CASSTGLAGGQYF. The V and J genes are TRBV6-5 and TRBJ2-7, with 14 bases lining up with TRBD2. Trimming at V came to 5 bases and at J to 10 bases, leaving 4 bases not matched to a gene. The CDR3 is 13 amino acids. Germline V gives CDR1 MNHEY, CDR2 SVGAGI.

This clone showed up just once. The genes are TRBV19 and TRBJ1-1; 9 bases agree with TRBD1. The CDR3 extends over 21 amino acids. CDR1 and CDR2 from the germline V gene are LNHDA and SQIVND (reference sequence). V lost 5 bases, J lost 2 bases, and 24 bases stayed unmatched. The CDR3 loop reads CASSFQRNRGRAIGENTEAFF. DNA of the CDR3: TGTGCCAGTAGTTTCCAACGCAACAGGGGGCGAGCGATAGGAGAAAACACTGAAGCTTTCTTT.